This T cell receptor (beta chain) was obtained from a study of blood T cell repertoires in COVID-19. Study at large: Sites across the United States, Italy and Spain contributed samples from acute and convalescent COVID-19. Sample material is recorded as cDNA or gDNA derived from T cells, B-cell-depleted T cells, or PBMCs.

The V gene's germline CDR1 is SGHRS and CDR2 YFSETQ. The CDR3 totals 16 residues. Trimming took 2 bases from V and 5 from J; bases not matched to a gene: 11. The table came from immunoSEQ multiplex PCR; TCRdb's copy has only in-frame clones and leaves some out. The sample records some 150,000 clones, around 84% being singletons. Participants spanned ages about 18 to 89 years and resided in roughly 22 US areas. Participant reports of clinical history set cohort assignment. The rearrangement uses TRBV5-1 and TRBJ1-1, with 8 bases aligning to TRBD1. This clonotype was obtained from a woman aged 50 to 65 who had been exposed to COVID-19. Sequencing was carried out using PBMCs or T cells enriched from blood (not recorded which). The CDR3 sequence: CASSFRPGTGMTEAFF. The CDR3 DNA follows: TGCGCCAGCAGCTTTCGCCCCGGGACAGGAATGACTGAAGCTTTCTTT.